This entry lists 13 T cell receptor beta chains sequenced from one sample in a study of naive and memory T cell subsets (dated by TCRdb to about 2017). On the study overall, not on this receptor specifically: Naive repertoires, especially CD8, contained a few larger clonotypes, possibly memory cells re-expressing CD45RA.

Libraries came from UMI-ligation and nested PCR. Sequencing instrument: Illumina MiSeq. An equimolar mix of two oligonucleotides covering both TRBC1 and TRBC2 was used as the beta constant-region primer. Four rounds of PCR, combining the SP2 primer with nested alpha and beta constant-region primers, were used to amplify the ligated cDNA. The raw public data were reprocessed by TCRdb itself: fastp quality trimming at Q25, MiXCR clonotype calling, in-frame beta chains only. One record per CDR3 amino acid sequence lists the most common genes and DNA. For this sample there are under 150,000 distinct CDR3 sequences; approximately 18% appear just once. Roughly 0.68% of the sample comes from the top ten. What these receptors recognize is not known. Material: naive CD8+ T cells from blood. The sample's cell subset or site label, decoded: naive T cells, CD45RA high CD27+. The receptors were sampled from a human donor in good health.

This clonotype was counted between two and nine times. V usage is TRBV27 and J usage is TRBJ2-2; D unresolved. Trimming cost V 5 bases and J 3 bases, with 16 bases left between them. Looked up from germline, CDR1 is MNHEY and CDR2 is SMNVEV (reference sequence). The CDR3 has 16 amino acids. The CDR3 DNA is TGTGCCAGCAGTCAAACGGGCGCGGATTACACCGGGGAGCTGTTTTTT. The encoded protein is CASSQTGADYTGELFF.

This clonotype turned up a few times. The chain links TRBV27 to TRBJ1-2; a weak D match, TRBD1 (6 bases). There are 16 residues in the CDR3. V was shortened by 10 bases and J by 3 bases, with 24 bases between the two germline ends. The germline CDR1 and CDR2 sequences are MNHEY and SMNVEV (reference sequence). The CDR3 nucleotides are TGTGCCACCCGAGGGCTACACTACTCAGGGGACTATGGCTACACCTTC. As protein: CATRGLHYSGDYGYTF.

This clonotype has only a few counts. The genes are TRBV29-1 and TRBJ2-3; D may be TRBD2 (6 bases). This CDR3 has 16 residues. CDR1 is SQVTM, CDR2 ANQGSEA, per germline. The germline V and J ends were trimmed by 0 bases and 4 bases, with 17 bases remaining between them. The CDR3 region is CSVEERRDQESDTQYF. CDR3 sequence (DNA): TGCAGCGTTGAAGAAAGGCGGGACCAGGAATCAGATACGCAGTATTTT.

This clonotype was observed a handful of times. The V call is TRBV5-6, the J call TRBJ2-3; possibly TRBD2 for D (5 bases). Trimming took 0 bases from V and 6 from J, leaving 5 bases between them. The length of the CDR3 is 12 residues. The V gene's germline CDR1 is SGHDT and CDR2 YYEEEE. CDR3 sequence: CASSLGEDTQYF. The DNA for the CDR3 is TGTGCCAGCAGCTTGGGGGAGGATACGCAGTATTTT.

This clonotype has a single count. The V and J genes are TRBV14 and TRBJ2-1, with TRBD1 identical over 8 bases. The V segment lost 0 bases and the J segment 8 bases; nucleotides outside the gene matches: 6. The CDR3 consists of 15 residues. In germline, CDR1 is SGHDN, CDR2 FVKESK. CDR3 nucleotide sequence: TGTGCCAGCAGCCAAGACGGCCAGGGGGCCTATGAGCAGTTCTTC. It translates to CASSQDGQGAYEQFF.

The V and J genes are TRBV5-1 and TRBJ2-1; 9 bases align to TRBD2. V dropped 2 bases and J dropped 9; count of bases not matched to a gene: 6. The CDR3 extends over 14 amino acids. CDR1 SGHRS and CDR2 YFSETQ come from the germline V gene. As DNA, the CDR3 is TGCGCCAGCAGCTTTTCGCGGGAGGGTGGTGAGCAGTTCTTC. Translation: CASSFSREGGEQFF.

The table lists this clonotype with a count of one. V and J are TRBV28 and TRBJ1-2; the match to TRBD1 covers 11 bases. With 10 bases clipped from V and 6 bases from J, the junction kept 4 bases outside the gene matches. The CDR3 is made up of 12 amino acids. Looked up from germline, CDR1 is MDHEN and CDR2 is SYDVKM. The CDR3 coding sequence is TGTGCCACCGGGGACAGGGGGAATGGCTACACCTTC. It specifies CATGDRGNGYTF.

The chain uses TRBV28 and TRBJ2-7, with TRBD1 matching 11 bases. The CDR3 covers 14 residues. V gave up 9 bases and J gave up 2 bases; unmatched junction bases: 6. CDR1 is MDHEN, CDR2 SYDVKM, per germline. The CDR3 region is CASRLDRGPYEQYF. CDR3 in DNA: TGTGCCAGTCGCTTGGACAGGGGGCCCTACGAGCAGTACTTC.

The sample holds a few counts of this clonotype. The V call is TRBV4-3, the J call TRBJ2-3; the D is unclear. The CDR3 has 15 amino acids. Germline values: CDR1 LGHNA, CDR2 YSLEER. Trimming took 0 bases from V and 6 from J, leaving 13 bases between them. CDR3: CASSQDGLWSDTQYF. In DNA form, the CDR3 reads TGCGCCAGCAGCCAAGATGGCCTCTGGAGCGATACGCAGTATTTT.

This clonotype has just a few counts. The chain recombines TRBV20-1 with TRBJ2-5; no firm D call. The germline gives CDR1 DFQATT, CDR2 SNEGSKA (reference sequence). V was pared by 6 bases and J by 2 bases, with 16 bases between. The CDR3 extends over 14 amino acids. The CDR3 loop is CSAPIVGWQETQYF. CDR3 bases: TGCAGTGCGCCTATAGTGGGGTGGCAAGAGACCCAGTACTTC.

The CDR3 DNA reads TGCAGCGTTGAAGACCCTTCGAACACCGGGGAGCTGTTTTTT. Translated: CSVEDPSNTGELFF. The chain uses TRBV29-1 and TRBJ2-2; D unclear. Trimming shortened V by 0 bases and J by 0 bases, and 5 bases separated the two germline ends. Germline values: CDR1 SQVTM, CDR2 ANQGSEA. The CDR3 spans 14 residues.

This chain uses TRBV19 with TRBJ2-1, with 10 bases aligning to TRBD2. The germline V gene has CDR1 LNHDA and CDR2 SQIVND (reference sequence). This CDR3 is 15 amino acids long. The junction had 7 bases not matched to a gene; V was cut back by 7 bases and J by 4 bases. CDR3 DNA: TGTGCCAGTAATCTTGGACTAGCGGAGTACAATGAGCAGTTCTTC. Its protein product is CASNLGLAEYNEQFF.

V gene TRBV27 combines with J gene TRBJ2-3; weak D call: TRBD2 (5 bases). CDR1 and CDR2 (germline): MNHEY, SMNVEV (reference sequence). The V gene lost 1 base and the J gene lost 5 bases, with 7 bases spanning the gap. There are 13 residues in the CDR3. The CDR3 protein is CASSLYEGDTQYF. Written as DNA, the CDR3 is TGTGCCAGCAGTTTATACGAGGGAGATACGCAGTATTTT.